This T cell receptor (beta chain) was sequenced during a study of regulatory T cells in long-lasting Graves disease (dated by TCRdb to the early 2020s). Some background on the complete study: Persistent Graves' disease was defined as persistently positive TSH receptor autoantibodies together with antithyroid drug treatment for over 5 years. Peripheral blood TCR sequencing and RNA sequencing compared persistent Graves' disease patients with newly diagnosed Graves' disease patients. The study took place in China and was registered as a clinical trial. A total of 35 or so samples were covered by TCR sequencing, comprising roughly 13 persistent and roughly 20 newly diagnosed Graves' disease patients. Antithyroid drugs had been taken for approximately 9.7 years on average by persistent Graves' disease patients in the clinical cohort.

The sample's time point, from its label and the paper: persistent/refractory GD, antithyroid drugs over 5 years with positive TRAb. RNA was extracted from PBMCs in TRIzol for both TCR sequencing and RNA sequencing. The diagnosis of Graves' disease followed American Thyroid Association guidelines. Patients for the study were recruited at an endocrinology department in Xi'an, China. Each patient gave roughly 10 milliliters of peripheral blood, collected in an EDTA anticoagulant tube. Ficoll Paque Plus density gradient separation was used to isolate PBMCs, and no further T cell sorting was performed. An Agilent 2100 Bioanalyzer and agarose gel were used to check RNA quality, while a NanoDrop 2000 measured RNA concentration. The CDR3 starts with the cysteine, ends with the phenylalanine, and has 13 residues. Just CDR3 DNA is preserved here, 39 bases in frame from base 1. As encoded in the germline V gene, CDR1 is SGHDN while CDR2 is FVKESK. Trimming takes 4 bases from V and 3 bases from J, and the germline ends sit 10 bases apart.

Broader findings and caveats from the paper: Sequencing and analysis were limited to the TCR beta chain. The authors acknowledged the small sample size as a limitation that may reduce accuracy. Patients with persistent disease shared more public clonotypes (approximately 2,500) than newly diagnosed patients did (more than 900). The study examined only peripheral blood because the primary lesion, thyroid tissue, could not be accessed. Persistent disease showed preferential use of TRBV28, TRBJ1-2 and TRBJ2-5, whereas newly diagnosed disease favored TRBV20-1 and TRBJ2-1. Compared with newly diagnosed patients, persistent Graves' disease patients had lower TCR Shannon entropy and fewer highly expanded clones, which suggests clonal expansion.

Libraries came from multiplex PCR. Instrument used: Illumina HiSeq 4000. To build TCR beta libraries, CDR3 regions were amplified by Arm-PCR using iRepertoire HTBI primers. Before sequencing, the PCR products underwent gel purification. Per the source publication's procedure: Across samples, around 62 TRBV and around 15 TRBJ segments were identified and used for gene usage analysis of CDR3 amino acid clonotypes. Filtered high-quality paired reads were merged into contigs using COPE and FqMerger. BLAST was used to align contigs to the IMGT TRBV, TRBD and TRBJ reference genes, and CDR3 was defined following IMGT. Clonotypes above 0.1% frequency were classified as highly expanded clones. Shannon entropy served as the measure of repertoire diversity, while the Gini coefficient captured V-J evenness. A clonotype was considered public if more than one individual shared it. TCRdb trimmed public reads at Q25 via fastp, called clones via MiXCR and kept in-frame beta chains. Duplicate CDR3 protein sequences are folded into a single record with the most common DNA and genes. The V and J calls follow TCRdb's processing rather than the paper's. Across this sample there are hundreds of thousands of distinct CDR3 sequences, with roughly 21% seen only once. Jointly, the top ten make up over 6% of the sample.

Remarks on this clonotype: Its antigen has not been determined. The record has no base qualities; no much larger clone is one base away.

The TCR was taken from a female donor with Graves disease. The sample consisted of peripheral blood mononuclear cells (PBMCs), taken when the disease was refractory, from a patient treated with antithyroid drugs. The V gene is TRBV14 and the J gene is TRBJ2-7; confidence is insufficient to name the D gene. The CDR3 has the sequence CASSRGPLYEQYF. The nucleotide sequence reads TGTGCCAGCAGCCGTGGACCCCTCTACGAGCAGTACTTC.